The 26 T cell receptor beta chains given below trace back to one sample, sequenced in a study of T cells after yellow fever vaccination. TCRdb analysed the 5' RACE reads with MiXCR anew, one entry per CDR3 protein. Of some 100,000 distinct CDR3 sequences listed, under 9% are singletons. The source material was CD8+ T cells not binding an NS4B(214-222) dextramer, sorted from PBMCs, sampled less than 18 days after the first yellow fever vaccination. These receptors originate from a man younger than 30 who received the YFV17D yellow fever vaccine.

This clonotype was detected only a few times. This rearrangement joins TRBV28 to TRBJ1-5, with no clear D. The CDR3 covers 16 residues. With 2 bases removed from V and 5 bases from J, the gap between germline ends came to 16 bases. Germline assignment: CDR1 MDHEN and CDR2 SYDVKM. This CDR3 reads CASSLITVEPHQPQHF. CDR3 sequence (DNA): TGTGCCAGCAGTTTAATTACTGTCGAACCCCATCAGCCCCAGCATTTT.

This clonotype was counted a few times. CDR3 region: CSVESGGRNQETQYF. The CDR3 nucleotides are TGCAGCGTTGAATCCGGGGGGCGGAACCAAGAGACCCAGTACTTC. This sequence joins TRBV29-1 and TRBJ2-5; the D gene is possibly TRBD2 (7 bases). Germline values: CDR1 SQVTM, CDR2 ANQGSEA. The V gene lost 2 bases and the J gene lost 0 bases, with 13 bases spanning the gap. The CDR3 runs to 15 residues.

A few counts support this clonotype. The J gene is TRBJ2-7, the V gene TRBV2, with a weak D call TRBD2 (7 bases). The CDR3 covers 13 residues. V gave up 6 bases and J gave up 2 bases, with 11 bases separating them. Germline CDR1 and CDR2: SNHLY and FYNNEI. The CDR3 bases are TGTGCCAGCAGGGGGGGGGGCCCCTACGAGCAGTACTTC. It translates to CASRGGGPYEQYF.

This clonotype was counted between two and nine times. This CDR3 reads CAGGSGIETQYF. In DNA, the CDR3 is TGTGCCGGGGGGTCGGGCATAGAGACCCAGTACTTC. The V gene is TRBV30, the J gene TRBJ2-5; possibly TRBD2 for D (6 bases). Germline V gene lookup returns CDR1 GTSNPN and CDR2 SVGIG (reference sequence). The CDR3 length is 12 residues. V was trimmed by 8 bases and J by 4 bases, leaving 14 bases between them.

CDR3 amino acids: CASSLPGTSAFQQFF. The CDR3 bases are TGTGCCAGCAGTCTCCCCGGGACTAGCGCCTTCCAGCAGTTCTTC. V and J are TRBV6-2 or TRBV6-3 and TRBJ2-1; TRBD2 aligns across 10 bases. The V gene end was trimmed by 5 bases and the J gene end by 11 bases; junction bases not matched to a gene: 12. CDR3 length: 15 residues. Germline V gene sequence: CDR1 MNHEY, CDR2 SVGEGT.

The chain has TRBV6-5 and TRBJ2-1; 10 bases align to TRBD2. Unmatched junction bases numbered 6, after V lost 3 bases and J lost 7 bases. CDR1 is MNHEY and CDR2 is SVGAGI in the germline V gene. CDR3 length: 15 amino acids. The chain's CDR3 is CASSYRLAGENEQFF. The CDR3 DNA sequence: TGTGCCAGCAGTTATCGCCTAGCGGGGGAGAATGAGCAGTTCTTC.

This clonotype was observed a handful of times. The V and J genes are TRBV4-3 and TRBJ2-5; 10 bases agree with TRBD1. The CDR3 consists of 15 residues. Looked up from germline, CDR1 is LGHNA and CDR2 is YSLEER. V shed 3 bases and J 2 bases; nucleotides not matched to a gene: 3. The CDR3 protein is CASSQGTGVQETQYF. The DNA of the CDR3 is TGCGCCAGCAGCCAGGGGACAGGGGTTCAAGAGACCCAGTACTTC.

V and J are TRBV12-3 or TRBV12-4 and TRBJ1-2; D uncertain. The length of the CDR3 is 12 residues. V was cut by 7 bases and J by 2 bases, with 8 bases left in between. CDR3 protein: CASTTANYGYTF. Here the CDR3 DNA reads TGTGCCAGCACCACCGCGAACTATGGCTACACCTTC.

This clonotype was seen more than once but under ten times. This chain connects TRBV20-1 to TRBJ1-1; possibly TRBD1 for D (5 bases). Germline V gene sequence: CDR1 DFQATT, CDR2 SNEGSKA (reference sequence). V lost 0 bases and J 8 bases, leaving 10 bases between the germline ends. CDR3 length equals 12 residues. CDR3 DNA sequence: TGCAGTGCTAGAGATGGCAGGACAGAAGCTTTCTTT. Translated, it gives CSARDGRTEAFF.

The sample holds a few counts of this clonotype. The gene calls are TRBV7-9 and TRBJ1-2, with D possibly matching TRBD1 (5 bases). The V gene's germline CDR1 is SEHNR and CDR2 FQNEAQ (reference sequence). Trimming pared 0 bases from V and 5 bases from J, leaving 10 bases between. The CDR3 sequence is 14 residues long. The CDR3 protein is CASSLAGGIYGYTF. The CDR3 DNA sequence: TGTGCCAGCAGCTTAGCCGGGGGAATTTATGGCTACACCTTC.

This clonotype was counted between two and nine times. The chain's CDR3 is CASRDGWGYGYTF. CDR3 bases: TGTGCCAGCAGAGACGGGTGGGGCTATGGCTACACCTTC. The chain combines TRBV6-1 with TRBJ1-2; D unresolved. Trimming cost V 6 bases and J 4 bases, with 12 bases left between them. This CDR3 is built from 13 residues. Germline V gene data show CDR1 as MNHNS and CDR2 as SASEGT.

CDR3 nucleotides: TGTGCCAGCAGTACTAGCGGGGGGGTCCACACAGATACGCAGTATTTT. Translation: CASSTSGGVHTDTQYF. The chain recombines TRBV27 with TRBJ2-3, with 13 bases matching TRBD2. CDR3 length: 16 amino acids. After removal of 5 bases from V and 2 bases from J, the junction contained 4 bases not matched to a gene. CDR1 and CDR2 from the germline V gene are MNHEY and SMNVEV (reference sequence).

This clonotype appeared a few times. The rearrangement joins TRBV7-9 to TRBJ1-1; 7 bases match TRBD1. The CDR3 is 14 residues long. Germline CDR1 is SEHNR and CDR2 is FQNEAQ (reference sequence). Losses at the gene ends were 3 bases for V and 4 bases for J; bases not matched to a gene: 5. CDR3 bases: TGTGCCAGCAGCTTGACAGGGTCGGTCACTGAAGCTTTCTTT. Protein: CASSLTGSVTEAFF.

This clonotype has a handful of counts. The chain couples TRBV7-9 to TRBJ2-3, with D tentatively TRBD2 (5 bases). V was shortened by 1 base and J by 3 bases, with 14 bases between the two germline ends. The CDR3 loop spans 16 amino acids. Germline V gene data show CDR1 as SEHNR and CDR2 as FQNEAQ (reference sequence). The CDR3 sequence is CASSLGFGRGTDTQYF. CDR3 nucleotides: TGTGCCAGCAGCTTAGGGTTCGGCCGGGGAACAGATACGCAGTATTTT.

This clonotype was observed a handful of times. This rearrangement joins TRBV10-3 to TRBJ2-3; 10 bases align to TRBD2. The junction had 10 bases not matched to a gene; V was cut back by 2 bases and J by 14 bases. Germline loops: CDR1 ENHRY, CDR2 SYGVKD. This CDR3 has 14 residues. The CDR3 DNA sequence: TGTGCCATCAGTGAGCCCAGCGGGGGGGCCGGGCGGTATTTT. Its translation: CAISEPSGGAGRYF.

CDR3 sequence reads: CASSFSGGAKTQYF. In nucleotides, the CDR3 is TGTGCCAGCAGCTTTAGCGGGGGGGCGAAGACCCAGTACTTC. The chain combines TRBV5-6 with TRBJ2-5, with 11 nucleotides matching TRBD2. This CDR3 has 14 amino acids. The V gene end was trimmed by 2 bases and the J gene end by 6 bases; junction bases not matched to a gene: 3. CDR1 and CDR2 from the germline V gene are SGHDT and YYEEEE.

V is TRBV6-5 and J is TRBJ1-1, with 9 bases lining up with TRBD1. Trimming at V came to 3 bases and at J to 6 bases, leaving 8 bases not matched to a gene. The germline V gene has CDR1 MNHEY and CDR2 SVGAGI. The CDR3 is 15 amino acids. This CDR3 reads CASSYSTGGVPEAFF. The CDR3 bases are TGTGCCAGCAGTTATTCGACAGGGGGGGTCCCTGAAGCTTTCTTT.

This chain joins TRBV6-2 or TRBV6-3 and TRBJ1-2; TRBD1 matches 10 bases. The CDR3 runs 15 residues. The germline V gene encodes CDR1 MNHEY and CDR2 SVGEGT. The V segment lost 2 bases and the J segment 8 bases; nucleotides outside the gene matches: 8. The chain's CDR3 is CASSYPGQGMRGYTF. CDR3 nucleotides: TGTGCCAGCAGTTACCCGGGACAGGGGATGAGGGGCTACACCTTC.

The J gene is TRBJ2-7, the V gene TRBV7-2; D remains ambiguous. CDR1 is SGHTA, CDR2 FQGNSA, per germline. Trimming took 5 bases from V and 13 from J, leaving 27 bases between them. The CDR3 sequence is 15 residues long. CDR3 residues: CASSPRDGWVSRLYV. Written as DNA, the CDR3 is TGTGCCAGCAGCCCCCGCGATGGTTGGGTATCGAGGTTATACGTC.

This chain joins TRBV12-3 or TRBV12-4 and TRBJ1-5; TRBD1 aligns across 11 bases. The CDR3 has 14 amino acids. J was trimmed by 3 bases and V by 6 bases; bases with no gene match: 1. CDR3 in amino acids: CASRGQGDNQPQHF. The CDR3 DNA sequence: TGTGCCAGCAGGGGACAGGGGGACAATCAGCCCCAGCATTTT.

As regards this clonotype: A single base separates this from a much larger clone, so it may be a read error. The rearrangement uses TRBV7-9 and TRBJ2-7, with 7 bases fitting TRBD2. The CDR3 has 15 amino acids. Looked up from germline, CDR1 is SEHNR and CDR2 is FQNEAQ (reference sequence). Trimming took 5 bases from V and 8 from J; bases not matched to a gene: 15. CDR3: CASSHPDAGDHKQYF. Written as DNA, the CDR3 is TGTGCCAGCAGCCACCCTGACGCGGGGGACCACAAGCAGTACTTC.

In this sample, this clonotype turned up a few times. The V call is TRBV27, the J call TRBJ2-1, with 9 bases aligning to TRBD1. CDR1 and CDR2 (germline): MNHEY, SMNVEV (reference sequence). CDR3 length equals 15 residues. The ends lost 3 bases at V and 4 bases at J; junction bases unmatched: 4. The CDR3 protein is CASSFRGTGYNEQFF. The CDR3 DNA sequence: TGTGCCAGCAGTTTCAGAGGGACAGGGTACAATGAGCAGTTCTTC.

This clonotype was seen a few times. J is TRBJ1-5 and V is TRBV10-3, with D tentatively TRBD1 (5 bases). The CDR3 has 16 amino acids. Trimming removed 0 bases from V and 2 bases from J, with 11 bases in between. Germline V lookup: CDR1 ENHRY, CDR2 SYGVKD. CDR3 nucleotide sequence: TGTGCCATCAGTGAGTCTGGGGCCCGTGGCAATCAGCCCCAGCATTTT. Encoded protein: CAISESGARGNQPQHF.

This clonotype was counted a few times. The chain uses TRBV11-2 and TRBJ1-3; weak D call: TRBD1 (5 bases). The CDR3 is 15 residues long. Germline-derived CDR1 and CDR2 are SGHAT and FQNNGV. The V gene lost 5 bases and the J gene lost 1 base, with 12 bases spanning the gap. The CDR3 sequence is CASSSRDGSGNTIYF. The CDR3 DNA follows: TGTGCCAGCAGCAGCCGGGACGGATCTGGAAACACCATATATTTT.

This clonotype was picked up a small number of times. The chain joins TRBV5-6 to TRBJ2-1; D call uncertain. CDR1 SGHDT and CDR2 YYEEEE come from the germline V gene. Trimming stripped 0 bases from V and 8 bases from J, with 6 bases between. CDR3 length equals 12 residues. CDR3 in amino acids: CASSLAWDEQFF. CDR3 nucleotide sequence: TGTGCCAGCAGCTTGGCATGGGATGAGCAGTTCTTC.

This clonotype was counted only a few times. This chain uses TRBV20-1 with TRBJ2-7; TRBD2 is a possible D gene (6 bases). V was pared by 0 bases and J by 3 bases, with 18 bases between. This CDR3 spans 16 amino acids. Germline V gene sequence: CDR1 DFQATT, CDR2 SNEGSKA (reference sequence). Written as DNA, the CDR3 is TGCAGTGCTAGAGATCCTCGGGGGACGTTTGACTACGAGCAGTACGTC. It specifies CSARDPRGTFDYEQYV.